These 10 T cell receptor beta chains originate from one sample sequenced in a study of PD-L1 blockade in urothelial cancer (TCRdb year 2017). This specimen's time point label, per the study, means: peripheral blood 6 weeks after treatment start. Library preparation was by the immunoSEQ multiplex PCR assay. TCRdb retrieved this table from immuneACCESS and kept in-frame rearrangements only. Not all clones are present; in checked studies, unresolved V genes account for under half, and no reason is known for the remainder. The sample table holds 20,000 to 25,000 clones, of which approximately 89% were seen once. 11% of the sample lies in the top ten. The sample was PBMCs, taken around atezolizumab (anti-PD-L1) treatment. The receptors come from a woman in her fifties or sixties with urothelial cancer.

The chain joins TRBV27 to TRBJ2-3; maybe TRBD2 (6 bases). Per germline, CDR1 MNHEY and CDR2 SMNVEV (reference sequence). Trimming took 7 bases from V and 3 from J, leaving 14 bases between them. CDR3 length: 14 amino acids. The CDR3 loop is CASTAGSGTDTQYF. The CDR3 nucleotides read TGTGCCAGCACCGCGGGTAGCGGAACAGATACGCAGTATTTT.

This chain uses TRBV5-1 with TRBJ2-3; 7 bases match TRBD1. The germline V gene has CDR1 SGHRS and CDR2 YFSETQ. V dropped 4 bases and J dropped 3; count of bases not matched to a gene: 5. The CDR3 totals 14 residues. In DNA, the CDR3 is TGCGCCAGCAGCACCGGACAGGAAACAGATACGCAGTATTTT. The encoded protein is CASSTGQETDTQYF.

V gene TRBV9 combines with J gene TRBJ2-7; 7 nucleotides match TRBD2. V shed 3 bases, J shed 6 bases, and the junction held 12 bases outside the gene matches. The CDR3 extends over 15 amino acids. Germline values: CDR1 SGDLS, CDR2 YYNGEE. The CDR3 nucleotides read TGTGCCAGCAGCGGTGGACTAGTTGGGTCTGGCGAGCAGTACTTC. Protein: CASSGGLVGSGEQYF. Based on the CDR3 plus reference TRBV9 and TRBJ2-7, the full variable domain is DSGVTQTPKHLITATGQRVTLRCSPRSGDLSVYWYQQSLDQGLQFLIQYYNGEERAKGNILERFSAQQFPDLHSELNLSSLELGDSALYFCASSGGLVGSGEQYFGPGTRLTVT.

The genes are TRBV15 and TRBJ2-3, with 7 nucleotides matching TRBD1. This CDR3 is 15 amino acids long. J was trimmed by 3 bases and V by 3 bases; bases with no gene match: 6. CDR1 is LNHNV and CDR2 is YYDKDF in the germline V gene (reference sequence). CDR3: CATSRPTGVTDTQYF. The CDR3 nucleotides are TGTGCCACCAGCAGGCCTACAGGGGTAACAGATACGCAGTATTTT.

This clone has more than one count but fewer than ten. The V call is TRBV28, the J call TRBJ1-5; D perhaps matches TRBD1 (5 bases). V lost 2 bases and J 4 bases, leaving 12 bases between the germline ends. The germline gives CDR1 MDHEN, CDR2 SYDVKM. This CDR3 has 15 residues. Here the CDR3 reads CASSLVAGLNQPQHF. In nucleotides, the CDR3 is TGTGCCAGCAGTTTAGTGGCAGGGCTAAATCAGCCCCAGCATTTT. Full variable domain (missing parts from reference TRBV28 and TRBJ1-5): DVKVTQSSRYLVKRTGEKVFLECVQDMDHENMFWYRQDPGLGLRLIYFSYDVKMKEKGDIPEGYSVSREKKERFSLILESASTNQTSMYLCASSLVAGLNQPQHFGDGTRLSIL.

The rearrangement joins TRBV5-6 to TRBJ2-7; D might be TRBD1 (6 bases). Trimming left V 5 bases short and J 3 bases short, with 12 bases between. This CDR3 contains 13 residues. Germline V lookup: CDR1 SGHDT, CDR2 YYEEEE. CDR3 in DNA: TGTGCCAGCAGTCTCAGGACAGTCTACGAGCAGTACTTC. It encodes CASSLRTVYEQYF.

J is TRBJ1-5 and V is TRBV28; TRBD1 aligns across 9 bases. The junction had 11 bases not matched to a gene; V was cut back by 4 bases and J by 7 bases. CDR1 and CDR2 (germline): MDHEN, SYDVKM. The CDR3 runs 16 residues. CDR3 sequence (DNA): TGTGCCAGCAGTTCGCTTTTGGGGACAGGGAAACAGCCCCAGCATTTT. Its protein is CASSSLLGTGKQPQHF.

The V call is TRBV29-1, the J call TRBJ2-7; 8 bases align to TRBD2. This CDR3 spans 16 amino acids. Per germline, CDR1 SQVTM and CDR2 ANQGSEA. The trim removed 0 bases at V and 0 bases at J, leaving 7 bases unmatched. CDR3 sequence reads: CSVEDRTSQLSYEQYF. Written as DNA, the CDR3 is TGCAGCGTTGAAGACCGGACTAGCCAACTCTCCTACGAGCAGTACTTC.

The V call is TRBV27, the J call TRBJ2-7, with 7 bases identical to TRBD1. Germline CDR1 MNHEY, CDR2 SMNVEV (reference sequence). After removal of 4 bases from V and 3 bases from J, the junction contained 12 bases not matched to a gene. The CDR3 sequence is 16 residues long. The CDR3 loop is CASSSSSGQVHYEQYF. The CDR3 region has the DNA TGTGCCAGCAGTTCGAGCTCAGGACAGGTCCACTACGAGCAGTACTTC.

CDR3 amino acids: CASSPGQGRDTQYF. The CDR3, as DNA: TGTGCCAGCTCACCCGGACAGGGCAGGGATACGCAGTATTTT. This chain connects TRBV18 to TRBJ2-3, with 8 bases lining up with TRBD1. Germline CDR1 KGHSH, CDR2 LQKENI. The V and J ends lost 3 bases and 6 bases, in that order; junction bases with no gene match: 5. CDR3 length: 14 amino acids. Based on the CDR3 plus reference TRBV18 and TRBJ2-3, the full variable domain is NAGVMQNPRHLVRRRGQEARLRCSPMKGHSHVYWYRQLPEEGLKFMVYLQKENIIDESGMPKERFSAEFPKEGPSILRIQQVVRGDSAAYFCASSPGQGRDTQYFGPGTRLTVL.